The 15 T cell receptor beta chains below were found in one sample sequenced in a study of shared clonotypes between healthy human individuals. The method was immunoSEQ multiplex PCR; TCRdb's version includes in-frame clones alone and lacks a portion of them. The table includes 2 million to 2.5 million clones, roughly 96% detected once. The sample comprised naive CD4+ T cells sorted from blood. Subset: CD45RA+ positively selected. The receptors derive from a man aged 18 to 30 in good health.

The rearrangement joins TRBV9 to TRBJ2-2; D not resolved. Germline V CDR1 and CDR2: SGDLS, YYNGEE. CDR3 length equals 12 residues. V was shortened by 0 bases and J by 7 bases, with 4 bases between the two germline ends. DNA of the CDR3: TGTGCCAGCAGCGTAGCATTCGGGGAGCTGTTTTTT. Amino acid sequence: CASSVAFGELFF.

With regard to this clone: Other DNA sequences from this sample encode an identical CDR3 as well. The genes are TRBV6-5 and TRBJ1-1, with 7 bases matching TRBD1. The CDR3 has 13 residues. Germline V gene data show CDR1 as MNHEY and CDR2 as SVGAGI. Losses at the gene ends were 6 bases for V and 2 bases for J; bases not matched to a gene: 3. The CDR3 loop is CASRRQGNTEAFF. The CDR3 bases are TGTGCCAGCAGGAGACAGGGTAACACTGAAGCTTTCTTT.

The J gene is TRBJ2-1, the V gene TRBV2; D unclear. V was trimmed by 5 bases and J by 8 bases, leaving 7 bases between them. This CDR3 region has 11 residues. Germline CDR1 and CDR2: SNHLY and FYNNEI. Written as DNA, the CDR3 is TGTGCCAGCAGTATTGCCCATGAGCAGTTCTTC. This gives the protein CASSIAHEQFF.

The chain employs TRBV10-3 and TRBJ1-5, with D perhaps TRBD1 (6 bases). This CDR3 is 16 amino acids long. Germline V gene lookup returns CDR1 ENHRY and CDR2 SYGVKD. V lost 3 bases to trimming and J lost 1 base, with 13 bases between them. The CDR3 region is CAISDGTKTSNQPQHF. The CDR3 DNA is TGTGCCATCAGTGACGGGACAAAGACCAGCAATCAGCCCCAGCATTTT.

The genes are TRBV5-8 and TRBJ1-3; D unclear. The CDR3 loop spans 14 amino acids. V was pared by 8 bases and J by 1 base, with 13 bases between. From germline, CDR1 is SGHTS and CDR2 YDEGEE. CDR3 nucleotides: TGTGCCAGTCGGCCGCCCGGTTCTGGAAACACCATATATTTT. It translates to CASRPPGSGNTIYF.

The rearrangement uses TRBV30 and TRBJ2-5; D perhaps matches TRBD2 (5 bases). V lost 0 bases, J lost 4 bases, and 21 bases lay in between. This CDR3 region has 17 residues. The V gene's germline CDR1 is GTSNPN and CDR2 SVGIG (reference sequence). For the CDR3, the DNA is TGTGCCTGGAGTGTTCTCCGCGACTTTGGACTCGTAGAGACCCAGTACTTC. The encoded protein is CAWSVLRDFGLVETQYF.

V usage is TRBV6-5 and J usage is TRBJ2-7; 10 nucleotides line up with TRBD2. This CDR3 is built from 14 residues. V lost 6 bases and J lost 2; bases outside the gene matches: 4. CDR1 and CDR2 (germline): MNHEY, SVGAGI. CDR3 region: CASSQGLATYEQYF. The DNA for the CDR3 is TGTGCCAGCAGCCAGGGACTAGCGACCTACGAGCAGTACTTC.

This chain joins TRBV7-9 and TRBJ2-5; D may be TRBD1 (6 bases). Trimming left V 1 base short and J 2 bases short, with 11 bases between. The CDR3 contains 15 residues. Germline-derived CDR1 and CDR2 are SEHNR and FQNEAQ (reference sequence). The chain's CDR3 is CASSLGQGIQETQYF. DNA of the CDR3: TGTGCCAGCAGCTTAGGCCAGGGGATACAAGAGACCCAGTACTTC.

This clone has just one count. The chain combines TRBV6-4 with TRBJ1-4; no reliable D call. Germline assignment: CDR1 MRHNA and CDR2 SNTAGT. The ends were cut back, 10 bases at V and 8 bases at J, with 11 bases in the middle. The CDR3 extends over 11 amino acids. CDR3 protein: CAKTYGEKLFF. CDR3 coding DNA: TGTGCCAAGACCTACGGGGAAAAACTGTTTTTT.

In regard to this clone: The same CDR3 also results from other DNA sequences found in this sample. The chain employs TRBV27 and TRBJ2-7; D gene uncertain. V shed 3 bases and J shed 3 bases, with 9 bases lying between them. The germline V gene encodes CDR1 MNHEY and CDR2 SMNVEV (reference sequence). CDR3 size: 13 residues. CDR3 bases: TGTGCCAGCAGTTTCCTCAGCAGCTACGAGCAGTACTTC. Translating gives CASSFLSSYEQYF.

In DNA form, the CDR3 reads TGTGCCATCAGAGACGCCAGGGGGCAGGACTATGGCTACACCTTC. It is translated as CAIRDARGQDYGYTF. The chain recombines TRBV10-3 with TRBJ1-2, with TRBD1 identical over 8 bases. The V gene's germline CDR1 is ENHRY and CDR2 SYGVKD. V shed 6 bases, J shed 3 bases, and the junction held 9 bases outside the gene matches. The CDR3 contains 15 residues.

The V call is TRBV5-4, the J call TRBJ2-7; 8 positions agree with TRBD1. CDR1 and CDR2 from the germline V gene are SGHNT and YYREEE (reference sequence). The ends lost 4 bases at V and 3 bases at J; junction bases unmatched: 6. The CDR3 totals 14 residues. This CDR3 reads CASSTGTGLYEQYF. The CDR3 region has the DNA TGTGCCAGCAGCACTGGGACAGGCCTCTACGAGCAGTACTTC.

This chain joins TRBV6-5 and TRBJ1-2; 8 bases match TRBD1. Trimming at V came to 6 bases and at J to 7 bases, leaving 7 bases not matched to a gene. Germline V gene sequence: CDR1 MNHEY, CDR2 SVGAGI. This CDR3 has 13 residues. CDR3 loop: CASSQRTGLGYTF. The CDR3 bases are TGTGCCAGCAGCCAAAGGACAGGGCTTGGCTACACCTTC.

The chain joins TRBV29-1 to TRBJ2-1; TRBD2 agrees at 10 bases. CDR3 length: 15 residues. Germline V gene sequence: CDR1 SQVTM, CDR2 ANQGSEA. V lost 8 bases, J lost 7 bases, and 14 bases stayed unmatched. The CDR3 DNA sequence: TGCAGCATAAGACATGGGACTAGCGCCGTAAATGAGCAGTTCTTC. Translated, it gives CSIRHGTSAVNEQFF.

The chain links TRBV11-2 to TRBJ2-7, with TRBD2 matching over 7 bases. CDR1 SGHAT and CDR2 FQNNGV come from the germline V gene. The ends lost 6 bases at V and 1 base at J; junction bases unmatched: 3. The length of the CDR3 is 13 residues. DNA for the CDR3: TGTGCCAGCAGTCGCGGGGGTTCCTACGAGCAGTACTTC. Translated: CASSRGGSYEQYF.